This T cell receptor beta chain stems from a study of identifying expanded T cells in peripheral blood. Study outcomes and limitations: Differentially abundant clones: around 1.1 between replicates, roughly 16 at roughly 2 weeks, around 20 at four.

Concerning this clone: The antigen is not known.

Only in-frame clones appear in the TCRdb table, and some are missing; sequencing was by immunoSEQ multiplex PCR. The sample lists roughly 78,000 clones, 85% to 90% occurring once. CDR3 length equals 15 residues. The ends lost 5 bases at V and 2 bases at J; junction bases unmatched: 8. The sample comprised blood. The rearrangement uses TRBV23-1 and TRBJ2-7; 8 bases are shared with TRBD1. TRBV23-1 falls under the ORF class, with uncertain function. The source of this sequence is a person aged 18 to 75 in good health. CDR3 amino acids: CASSYHRGNPYEQYF. The CDR3 DNA follows: TGCGCCAGCAGTTATCACAGGGGGAACCCCTACGAGCAGTACTTC.